The present entry profiles one T cell receptor (beta chain) with its context. Its antigen is not known. A second PCR, run for about 7 to 11 cycles, used a sample-barcoded 5' primer plus a J-beta primer mix. TCRdb passed the 5' RACE reads through MiXCR, listing each CDR3 protein once. The sample includes over 1,500,000 distinct CDR3 sequences, roughly 43% of them seen just once. The data derive from a study of blood T cells in healthy people across ages. Donors were systemically healthy Caucasian individuals from Russia aged about 6 to 100 years. The CDR3 contains 16 residues. Trimming pared 6 bases from V and 0 bases from J, leaving 17 bases between. Points from the study as a whole: More naive CD4+ cells and higher diversity marked long-lived donors relative to aged donors. It was not possible, with unsorted PBMCs, to conclusively compare naive and antigen-experienced cells.

The chain joins TRBV12-3 or TRBV12-4 to TRBJ1-1, with D unresolved. The sequenced sample was blood. The sequence was collected from a human donor in good health. The CDR3 DNA sequence: TGTGCCAGCAGCCCCTTTGGAGAACGGCTGAACACTGAAGCTTTCTTT. It encodes CASSPFGERLNTEAFF.